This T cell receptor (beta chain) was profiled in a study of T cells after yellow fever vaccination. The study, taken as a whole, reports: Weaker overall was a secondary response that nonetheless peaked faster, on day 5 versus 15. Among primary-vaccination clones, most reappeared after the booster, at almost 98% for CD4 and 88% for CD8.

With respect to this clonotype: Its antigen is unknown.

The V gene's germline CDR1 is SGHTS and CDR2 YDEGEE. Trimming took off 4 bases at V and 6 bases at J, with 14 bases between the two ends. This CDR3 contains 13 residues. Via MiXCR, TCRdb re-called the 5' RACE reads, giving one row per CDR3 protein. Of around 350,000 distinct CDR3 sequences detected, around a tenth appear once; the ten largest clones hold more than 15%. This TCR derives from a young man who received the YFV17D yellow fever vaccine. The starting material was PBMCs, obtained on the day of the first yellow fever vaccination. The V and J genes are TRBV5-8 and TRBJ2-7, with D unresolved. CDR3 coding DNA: TGTGCCAGCAGCCCAGTCGTCGAGCGCGAGCAGTACTTC. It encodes CASSPVVEREQYF.